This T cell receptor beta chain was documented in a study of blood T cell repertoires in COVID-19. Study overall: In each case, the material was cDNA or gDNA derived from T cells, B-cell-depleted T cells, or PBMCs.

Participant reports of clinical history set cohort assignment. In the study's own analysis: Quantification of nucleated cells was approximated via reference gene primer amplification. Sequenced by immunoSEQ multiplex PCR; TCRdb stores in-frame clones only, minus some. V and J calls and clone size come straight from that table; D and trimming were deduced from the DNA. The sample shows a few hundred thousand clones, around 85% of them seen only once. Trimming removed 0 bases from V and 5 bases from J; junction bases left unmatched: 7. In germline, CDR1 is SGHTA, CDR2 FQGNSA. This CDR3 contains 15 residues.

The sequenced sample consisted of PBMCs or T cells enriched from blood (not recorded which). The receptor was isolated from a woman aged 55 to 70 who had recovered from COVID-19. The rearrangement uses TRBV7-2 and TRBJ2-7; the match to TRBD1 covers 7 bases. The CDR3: CASSLAGFGTDEQYF. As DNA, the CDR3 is TGTGCCAGCAGCTTAGCGGGATTCGGGACAGACGAGCAGTACTTC.